Each of the 22 T cell receptor beta chains below was sequenced from the same sample in a study of vaccination effects on CD4 cells after COVID-19. Sequencing used immunoSEQ multiplex PCR; TCRdb keeps in-frame clones, though not all of them. This table holds 65,000 to 90,000 clones, 78% found once. With the ViraFEST assay, the study expanded antigen-specific CD4+ T cells using viral peptide pools, then sequenced them. A 10-day culture period preceded the isolation of CD4+ T cells. No vaccinee had earlier SARS-CoV-2 infection, and nucleocapsid antibodies were negative. No cognate antigen is known for these TCRs. This specimen consisted of CD4+ T cells from PBMCs cultured with SARS-CoV-2 spike peptides, obtained before COVID-19 vaccination. These receptors were obtained from a human donor who received a COVID-19 vaccine.

J is TRBJ2-3 and V is TRBV19, with D possibly matching TRBD2 (5 bases). The CDR3 runs to 15 residues. Deletions cut 3 bases from V and 4 bases from J, with 14 bases between. From germline, CDR1 is LNHDA and CDR2 SQIVND (reference sequence). This chain's CDR3 is CASSMRAGPPDTQYF. In DNA form, the CDR3 reads TGTGCCAGTAGTATGAGGGCTGGACCCCCAGATACGCAGTATTTT.

This clone showed up just a few times. The rearrangement links TRBV19 to TRBJ1-5; 10 bases line up with TRBD1. This CDR3 region has 15 residues. Germline V gene sequence: CDR1 LNHDA, CDR2 SQIVND (reference sequence). V lost 4 bases to trimming and J lost 7 bases; unmatched junction nucleotides: 7. The CDR3 reads CASSNPDRGEQPQHF. CDR3 nucleotides: TGTGCCAGTAGTAACCCGGACAGGGGGGAACAGCCCCAGCATTTT.

This clone was seen a few times. This chain connects TRBV5-1 to TRBJ2-2; perhaps TRBD2 as D (6 bases). The CDR3 has 14 residues. From germline, CDR1 is SGHRS and CDR2 YFSETQ. V dropped 3 bases and J dropped 5 bases, with 11 bases sitting between them. The CDR3 bases are TGCGCCAGCAGCTCGGGACTTTTGACCGGGGAGCTGTTTTTT. This encodes CASSSGLLTGELFF.

V usage is TRBV5-6 and J usage is TRBJ2-1; 11 bases match TRBD1. The CDR3 extends over 15 amino acids. In germline, CDR1 is SGHDT, CDR2 YYEEEE. After removal of 3 bases from V and 5 bases from J, the junction contained 4 bases not matched to a gene. The CDR3 reads CASSWRDRGNNEQFF. The CDR3, as DNA: TGTGCCAGCAGCTGGAGGGACAGGGGGAACAATGAGCAGTTCTTC. Full variable domain (rest looked up from reference TRBV5-6 and TRBJ2-1): DAGVTQSPTHLIKTRGQQVTLRCSPKSGHDTVSWYQQALGQGPQFIFQYYEEEERQRGNFPDRFSGHQFPNYSSELNVNALLLGDSALYLCASSWRDRGNNEQFFGPGTRLTVL.

The sample holds one count of this clone. The rearrangement links TRBV18 to TRBJ1-4; 7 bases are shared with TRBD1. Per germline, CDR1 KGHSH and CDR2 LQKENI. Unmatched junction bases numbered 7, after V lost 3 bases and J lost 6 bases. This CDR3 comprises 15 residues. The CDR3 reads CASSPSRDRDEKLFF. The DNA of the CDR3 is TGTGCCAGCTCACCCAGCCGAGACAGGGATGAAAAACTGTTTTTT.

The chain joins TRBV15 to TRBJ1-5; D is unresolved. V lost 0 bases and J lost 2, with 8 bases in between. Germline-derived CDR1 and CDR2 are LNHNV and YYDKDF (reference sequence). The CDR3 spans 15 residues. The CDR3 DNA follows: TGTGCCACCAGCAGAGATAAGGTGGGCAATCAGCCCCAGCATTTT. It encodes CATSRDKVGNQPQHF.

The chain uses TRBV5-1 and TRBJ1-6; a weak D match, TRBD1 (6 bases). Germline CDR1 SGHRS, CDR2 YFSETQ. The CDR3 sequence is 15 residues long. Trimming left V 0 bases short and J 8 bases short, with 12 bases between. This CDR3 reads CASSLDHRADSPLHF. CDR3 in DNA: TGCGCCAGCAGCTTGGATCACAGGGCCGATTCACCCCTCCACTTT. Combining the CDR3 with reference TRBV5-1 and TRBJ1-6 gives the whole variable domain KAGVTQTPRYLIKTRGQQVTLSCSPISGHRSVSWYQQTPGQGLQFLFEYFSETQRNKGNFPGRFSGRQFSNSRSEMNVSTLELGDSALYLCASSLDHRADSPLHFGNGTRLTVT.

The CDR3 loop is CASSPPNRGNNEQFF. In nucleotides, the CDR3 is TGTGCCAGCTCACCACCGAATCGCGGTAACAATGAGCAGTTCTTC. This chain connects TRBV18 to TRBJ2-1; D call uncertain. The germline CDR1 and CDR2 sequences are KGHSH and LQKENI. The germline V and J ends were trimmed by 0 bases and 5 bases, with 11 bases remaining between them. CDR3 size: 15 residues. Looking up the rest from reference TRBV18 and TRBJ2-1 gives the full variable domain: NAGVMQNPRHLVRRRGQEARLRCSPMKGHSHVYWYRQLPEEGLKFMVYLQKENIIDESGMPKERFSAEFPKEGPSILRIQQVVRGDSAAYFCASSPPNRGNNEQFFGPGTRLTVL.

The rearrangement uses TRBV19 and TRBJ2-5; 9 nucleotides line up with TRBD2. V lost 3 bases and J lost 2; bases outside the gene matches: 4. Germline V gene lookup returns CDR1 LNHDA and CDR2 SQIVND (reference sequence). This CDR3 region has 15 residues. The CDR3 DNA sequence: TGTGCCAGTAGTATTTTTAGCGGGGGTCAAGAGACCCAGTACTTC. This sequence encodes CASSIFSGGQETQYF.

The chain uses TRBV11-2 and TRBJ1-4; D unclear. The ends were cut back, 6 bases at V and 3 bases at J, with 8 bases in the middle. CDR3 length: 13 residues. Germline CDR1 reads SGHAT; CDR2 reads FQNNGV. DNA of the CDR3: TGTGCCAGCAGATACGGGGCTAATGAAAAACTGTTTTTT. Protein: CASRYGANEKLFF.

J is TRBJ2-1 and V is TRBV7-8, with D maybe TRBD2 (6 bases). Germline lookup yields CDR1 SGHVS and CDR2 FQNEAQ. The CDR3 covers 13 residues. V was trimmed by 1 base and J by 8 bases, leaving 9 bases between them. In DNA, the CDR3 is TGTGCCAGCAGCTTAGTGCGGGGCCATGAGCAGTTCTTC. This translates into CASSLVRGHEQFF.

CDR3 region: CASSGLSPETEAFF. The CDR3 DNA sequence: TGTGCCAGCTCAGGATTATCCCCGGAGACTGAAGCTTTCTTT. The chain is built from TRBV2 and TRBJ1-1; D gene unclear. CDR1 is SNHLY, CDR2 FYNNEI, per germline. The CDR3 totals 14 residues. Between the trimmed V and J ends, which lost 8 bases and 5 bases, there was a span of 18 bases.

The chain recombines TRBV29-1 with TRBJ1-3; TRBD1 matches at 7 bases. The V segment lost 4 bases and the J segment 0 bases; nucleotides outside the gene matches: 6. This CDR3 is built from 15 residues. The germline gives CDR1 SQVTM, CDR2 ANQGSEA. CDR3 coding DNA: TGCAGCGTTGGGACAGGCAGAATCTCTGGAAACACCATATATTTT. Translating gives CSVGTGRISGNTIYF.

This clone was counted between two and nine times. The chain carries TRBV5-4 and TRBJ2-6; tentatively, D is TRBD1 (6 bases). V lost 2 bases and J 2 bases, leaving 11 bases between the germline ends. The germline CDR1 and CDR2 sequences are SGHNT and YYREEE (reference sequence). The length of the CDR3 is 16 residues. This CDR3 reads CASSFGQGTGANVLTF. CDR3 sequence (DNA): TGTGCCAGCAGCTTCGGGCAGGGGACTGGGGCCAACGTCCTGACTTTC.

The gene calls are TRBV6-1 and TRBJ1-2, with 8 bases aligning to TRBD1. CDR3 length equals 15 residues. The germline gives CDR1 MNHNS, CDR2 SASEGT. After removal of 1 base from V and 8 bases from J, the junction contained 9 bases not matched to a gene. For the CDR3, the DNA is TGTGCCAGCAGTGAAGGGGACAGGCTTCTCGGGGGCTACACCTTC. It specifies CASSEGDRLLGGYTF.

This clone appeared once. V is TRBV18 and J is TRBJ1-2; D call uncertain. The CDR3 runs to 12 residues. Trimming left V 6 bases short and J 3 bases short, with 8 bases between. Germline CDR1 KGHSH, CDR2 LQKENI. CDR3 coding DNA: TGTGCCAGCTCCCCTTCGGACTATGGCTACACCTTC. Protein sequence: CASSPSDYGYTF.

The genes are TRBV5-4 and TRBJ2-2; D perhaps matches TRBD1 (5 bases). Germline V gene lookup returns CDR1 SGHNT and CDR2 YYREEE (reference sequence). This CDR3 contains 15 residues. The V end was cut by 0 bases, the J end by 3 bases, with 9 bases between. In DNA, the CDR3 is TGTGCCAGCAGCTTGGACAGGTTGGACACCGGGGAGCTGTTTTTT. Protein: CASSLDRLDTGELFF. Full variable domain (outside the CDR3, taken from reference TRBV5-4 and TRBJ2-2): ETGVTQSPTHLIKTRGQQVTLRCSSQSGHNTVSWYQQALGQGPQFIFQYYREEENGRGNFPPRFSGLQFPNYSSELNVNALELDDSALYLCASSLDRLDTGELFFGEGSRLTVL.

This chain uses TRBV10-1 with TRBJ2-3; 8 bases match TRBD2. The CDR3 extends over 14 amino acids. CDR1 is WNHNN and CDR2 is SYGVQD in the germline V gene (reference sequence). V was pared by 5 bases and J by 6 bases, with 7 bases of the junction left unmatched. The CDR3 region is CASSPGTRVDTQYF. The CDR3 DNA is TGCGCCAGCAGTCCCGGGACTAGGGTGGATACGCAGTATTTT.

This chain uses TRBV5-1 with TRBJ2-2; 8 bases agree with TRBD2. With 7 bases clipped from V and 4 bases from J, the junction kept 9 bases outside the gene matches. The CDR3 is 15 amino acids. In germline, CDR1 is SGHRS, CDR2 YFSETQ. CDR3 sequence: CASAKSGGGTGELFF. As DNA, the CDR3 is TGCGCCAGCGCGAAGAGCGGGGGAGGCACCGGGGAGCTGTTTTTT. Full variable domain (missing parts from reference TRBV5-1 and TRBJ2-2): KAGVTQTPRYLIKTRGQQVTLSCSPISGHRSVSWYQQTPGQGLQFLFEYFSETQRNKGNFPGRFSGRQFSNSRSEMNVSTLELGDSALYLCASAKSGGGTGELFFGEGSRLTVL.

The chain carries TRBV28 and TRBJ1-2; 8 bases map to TRBD1. The junction had 5 bases not matched to a gene; V was cut back by 3 bases and J by 5 bases. The germline gives CDR1 MDHEN, CDR2 SYDVKM. The CDR3 is made up of 14 amino acids. CDR3 sequence: CASSFSRQGYGYTF. In DNA form, the CDR3 reads TGTGCCAGCAGTTTTTCGCGACAGGGGTATGGCTACACCTTC.

The CDR3 sequence is CASSYLVKNIQYF. Here the CDR3 DNA reads TGTGCCAGCAGTTACCTAGTTAAAAACATTCAGTACTTC. This rearrangement joins TRBV6-2 or TRBV6-3 to TRBJ2-4; D call uncertain. Trimming took off 2 bases at V and 4 bases at J, with 6 bases between the two ends. The CDR3 length is 13 residues. Germline assignment: CDR1 MNHEY and CDR2 SVGEGT.

This clone was detected only once. The chain is built from TRBV29-1 and TRBJ2-1; 13 nucleotides align to TRBD2. Per germline, CDR1 SQVTM and CDR2 ANQGSEA. This CDR3 has 17 residues. With 1 base clipped from V and 5 bases from J, the junction kept 8 bases outside the gene matches. CDR3 coding DNA: TGCAGCGTTGAAGGCTTTATGACTAGCGGGGGGAACAATGAGCAGTTCTTC. As protein: CSVEGFMTSGGNNEQFF.